These 20 T cell receptor beta chains share one sample of origin, sequenced in a study of CXCR3-negative and CXCR3-positive naive CD8 T cells. 5' RACE with UMI labels generated the TRB cDNA libraries. TCRdb reprocessed the 5' RACE reads; each CDR3 protein has one entry and no DNA is given. In all, the sample yields approximately 100,000 distinct CDR3 sequences. The specimen was naive CXCR3- CD8+ T cells from blood. Noted subset: CD45RO-CCR7+CD27+CD95- naive CD8+ T cells lacking CXCR3 (TNR3-). The receptors were sampled from a human donor in good health. Some clones in this sample may be carry-over from other donors' samples.

The CDR3 sequence: CASSKFRPLGFSYNEQFF. This rearrangement joins TRBV21-1 to TRBJ2-1; absent DNA, TCRdb's TRBD2 call cannot be checked. TRBV21-1 is classified as a pseudogene. The CDR3 sequence is 18 residues long.

The V and J genes are TRBV7-6 and TRBJ1-3; TCRdb designates TRBD1, a call that cannot be tested without DNA. The CDR3 spans 16 residues. Looked up from germline, CDR1 is SGHVS and CDR2 is FNYEAQ. This CDR3 is CASSLEQGTSGNTIYF. Complete variable domain (other parts from reference TRBV7-6 and TRBJ1-3): GAGVSQSPRYKVTKRGQDVALRCDPISGHVSLYWYRQALGQGPEFLTYFNYEAQQDKSGLPNDRFSAERPEGSISTLTIQRTEQRDSAMYRCASSLEQGTSGNTIYFGEGSWLTVV.

The rearrangement links TRBV6-5 to TRBJ2-3; TCRdb designates TRBD1, a call that cannot be tested without DNA. Germline CDR1 and CDR2: MNHEY and SVGAGI. The CDR3 runs 13 residues. CDR3 amino acids: CASKGGYSDTQYF.

The V and J genes are TRBV6-2 or TRBV6-3 and TRBJ2-5. The germline CDR1 and CDR2 sequences are MNHEY and SVGEGT. The CDR3 length is 15 residues. CDR3 loop: CASSSPHEDQETQYF.

The chain couples TRBV5-1 to TRBJ1-4; absent DNA, TCRdb's TRBD1 call cannot be checked. Germline V CDR1 and CDR2: SGHRS, YFSETQ. The CDR3 has 14 residues. CDR3 sequence reads: CASSAGPGGEKLFF.

V is TRBV9 and J is TRBJ2-5; the D call from TCRdb, TRBD1, cannot be confirmed without DNA. The CDR3 is 15 amino acids. CDR1 is SGDLS and CDR2 is YYNGEE in the germline V gene. The CDR3 spells CASSGGTPNQETQYF.

This chain connects TRBV7-9 to TRBJ2-7; the TCRdb call, TRBD2, lacks DNA for checking. The CDR3 runs 14 residues. Germline lookup yields CDR1 SEHNR and CDR2 FQNEAQ (reference sequence). The CDR3 spells CASSQRDEPYEQYF.

The chain uses TRBV29-1 and TRBJ2-5; TCRdb returns TRBD1, unconfirmable since there is no DNA. Germline CDR1 is SQVTM and CDR2 is ANQGSEA. This CDR3 contains 15 residues. CDR3 in amino acids: CSPRGSGRRKETQYF.

The V call is TRBV20-1, the J call TRBJ2-1. The V gene's germline CDR1 is DFQATT and CDR2 SNEGSKA (reference sequence). The CDR3 has 14 amino acids. CDR3 region: CSARAVLQSNEQFF.

The rearrangement joins TRBV7-9 to TRBJ2-5. The CDR3 has 14 residues. Germline V lookup: CDR1 SEHNR, CDR2 FQNEAQ (reference sequence). CDR3 protein: CASSLVSNGETQYF.

The V call is TRBV2, the J call TRBJ2-1; TCRdb indicates TRBD1, and absent DNA this call remains unverified. CDR1 and CDR2 from the germline V gene are SNHLY and FYNNEI. The CDR3 has 14 amino acids. This CDR3 reads CASSAGLQGNEQFF.

The chain has TRBV20-1 and TRBJ2-7. CDR1 is DFQATT, CDR2 SNEGSKA, per germline (reference sequence). The CDR3 totals 11 residues. The CDR3 sequence: CSARATYEQYF.

CDR3 region: CSVVVRGPQETQYF. The chain couples TRBV29-1 to TRBJ2-5; TCRdb selects TRBD1, and the lack of DNA leaves this call unchecked. Germline values: CDR1 SQVTM, CDR2 ANQGSEA. The CDR3 is made up of 14 amino acids.

The rearrangement joins TRBV7-2 to TRBJ2-7; TCRdb's D call, TRBD1, is unchecked because there is no DNA. This CDR3 has 14 amino acids. Germline V lookup: CDR1 SGHTA, CDR2 FQGNSA. The chain's CDR3 is CASSLVSASYEQYF. The variable domain in full, with the rest retrieved from reference TRBV7-2 and TRBJ2-7, is GAGVSQSPSNKVTEKGKDVELRCDPISGHTALYWYRQSLGQGLEFLIYFQGNSAPDKSGLPSDRFSAERTGGSVSTLTIQRTQQEDSAVYLCASSLVSASYEQYFGPGTRLTVT.

The rearrangement links TRBV4-3 to TRBJ2-7; absent DNA, TCRdb's TRBD2 call cannot be checked. In germline, CDR1 is LGHNA, CDR2 YSLEER. The CDR3 has 15 residues. The CDR3 here is CASSQASGGPYEQYF.

The CDR3 spells CASNKPGQPNTEAFF. The V and J genes are TRBV12-3 or TRBV12-4 and TRBJ1-1; with no DNA, the TCRdb D assignment of TRBD1 cannot be verified. This CDR3 has 15 amino acids.

This chain links TRBV7-3 with TRBJ2-1. The CDR3 is made up of 15 amino acids. Germline V gene data show CDR1 as SGHTA and CDR2 as FQGTGA. CDR3 residues: CASSLGGFLYNEQFF.

The chain links TRBV28 to TRBJ2-1; TCRdb lists TRBD1, though no DNA is available to test this call. CDR1 and CDR2 from the germline V gene are MDHEN and SYDVKM. The CDR3 contains 18 residues. CDR3 in amino acids: CASTSLIDRGHRDNEQFF.

The chain combines TRBV25-1 with TRBJ1-5. Germline V gene data show CDR1 as MGHDK and CDR2 as SYGVNS. This CDR3 region has 14 residues. This CDR3 is CASSEGSYNQPQHF.

V is TRBV15 and J is TRBJ2-7. The CDR3 has 13 amino acids. Germline CDR1 LNHNV, CDR2 YYDKDF (reference sequence). The CDR3 protein is CATSRQPALEQYF.